Detailed here is one TCR beta chain. The assay was immunoSEQ multiplex PCR, and TCRdb's table has in-frame clones only and misses some. The profile shows about 91,000 clones, around 85% of them singletons. Individuals having autoimmune disease history or systemic immunosuppression were not enrolled. The investigators sampled blood at baseline, at cycle 4 day 1, and at cycle 7 day 1. The entry originates in a study of OX40 agonist ivuxolimab in advanced cancers. Study-wide background: A male proportion of over 75% was recorded, with mean age about 54 years and range roughly 20 to 90. Eligibility rules accepted prior anti-PD-1, anti-PD-L1 or anti-CTLA-4 therapy, and 35% to 45% had some.

V trimming: 1 base; J trimming: 4 bases; junction bases outside the gene matches: 2. CDR3 length: 15 amino acids. Germline CDR1 is KGHSH and CDR2 is LQKENI. Sequenced material: CD4+ or CD8+ T cells sorted from blood, taken in a trial of the OX40 agonist ivuxolimab. This rearrangement joins TRBV18 to TRBJ1-4; TRBD1 aligns across 8 bases. This clonotype was obtained from an adult with an advanced solid tumor such as melanoma, head and neck, liver or kidney cancer. CDR3 bases: TGTGCCAGCTCACCACAACAGGGGGATAATGAAAAACTGTTTTTT. This sequence encodes CASSPQQGDNEKLFF.